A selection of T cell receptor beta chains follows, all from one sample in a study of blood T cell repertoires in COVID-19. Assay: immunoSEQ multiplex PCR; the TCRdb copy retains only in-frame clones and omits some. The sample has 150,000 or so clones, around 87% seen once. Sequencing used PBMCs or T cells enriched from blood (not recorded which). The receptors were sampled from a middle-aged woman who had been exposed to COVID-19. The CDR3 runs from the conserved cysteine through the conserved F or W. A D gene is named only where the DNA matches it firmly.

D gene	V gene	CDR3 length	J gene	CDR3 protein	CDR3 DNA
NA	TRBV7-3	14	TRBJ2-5	CASSSGLPGETQYF	TGTGCCAGCAGCTCGGGACTTCCAGGGGAGACCCAGTACTTC
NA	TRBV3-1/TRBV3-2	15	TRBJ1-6	CASSQPQGQNSPLHF	TGTGCCAGCAGCCAACCGCAGGGGCAGAATTCACCCCTCCACTTT
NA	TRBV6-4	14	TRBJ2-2	CASKEEGNTGELFF	TGTGCCAGCAAGGAGGAGGGAAACACCGGGGAGCTGTTTTTT
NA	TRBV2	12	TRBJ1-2	CASSDRAGGYTF	TGTGCCAGCAGTGACAGGGCTGGTGGCTACACCTTC
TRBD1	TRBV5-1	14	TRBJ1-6	CASSSQGAGSPLHF	TGCGCCAGCAGCTCGCAGGGGGCAGGTTCACCCCTCCACTTT
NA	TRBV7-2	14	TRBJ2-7	CASSPSQASYEQYF	TGTGCCAGCAGCCCTAGCCAAGCGTCCTACGAGCAGTACTTC
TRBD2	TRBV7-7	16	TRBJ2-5	CASSLRIREAQETQYF	TGTGCCAGCAGCTTAAGAATCCGGGAGGCCCAAGAGACCCAGTACTTC
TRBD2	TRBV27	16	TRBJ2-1	CASSSPTSGRAREQFF	TGTGCCAGCAGTTCCCCTACTAGCGGGAGGGCCCGTGAGCAGTTCTTC
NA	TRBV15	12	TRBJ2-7	CATSRQGYEQYF	TGTGCCACCAGCAGGCAGGGTTACGAGCAGTACTTC
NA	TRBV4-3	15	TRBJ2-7	CASSQEYEGAYEQYF	TGCGCCAGCAGCCAAGAATATGAGGGCGCCTACGAGCAGTACTTC